This T cell receptor beta chain was captured by sequencing in a study of blood T cell repertoires in COVID-19. Looking at the study overall: Samples representing acute and convalescent COVID-19 were sourced from the United States, Italy and Spain. T cells, B-cell-depleted T cells, or PBMCs supplied cDNA or gDNA.

Authors' data handling: Amplification with reference gene primers provided the estimates of nucleated cell counts. TCRdb's copy holds only in-frame clones and misses some; the assay was immunoSEQ multiplex PCR. V and J calls and clone size come straight from that table; D and trimming were deduced from the DNA. The sample holds fewer than 120,000 clones; about 88% are singletons and the top ten take about 3.5%. The clonotype was recovered from a woman aged 50 to 60 with acute or convalescent COVID-19. The source material was peripheral blood.

The CDR3: CASSLPYNEQFF. The CDR3 DNA sequence: TGTGCCAGCAGCCTTCCCTACAATGAGCAGTTCTTC. The rearrangement links TRBV6-6 to TRBJ2-1; D is ambiguous. Trimming removed 6 bases at V and 2 bases at J, with 5 bases between. Germline V lookup: CDR1 MNHNY, CDR2 SVGAGI (reference sequence). The CDR3 runs to 12 residues.